Shown below are 7 T cell receptor beta chains from a single sample sequenced in a study of T cell repertoires in cytomegalovirus infection. The antigens of these receptors remain unknown. Each CDR3 protein gets one entry after TCRdb re-called the reads with MiXCR. The top ten clones hold roughly 13% of a sample with hundreds of thousands of distinct CDR3 sequences, roughly 31% of them seen once. Sequenced material: cultured CD8+ T cells from PBMCs, taken from culture after CMV antigen stimulation. Every receptor here comes from a human donor in good health (CMV status not recorded). Some clones in this sample may be carry-over from other donors' samples.

The V gene is TRBV9, the J gene TRBJ1-2, with D perhaps matching TRBD1 (5 bases). The CDR3 extends over 13 amino acids. Trimming took off 0 bases at V and 8 bases at J, with 11 bases between the two ends. Germline-derived CDR1 and CDR2 are SGDLS and YYNGEE. The CDR3 here is CASSVAGRVGYTF. The CDR3 region has the DNA TGTGCCAGCAGCGTAGCCGGCAGGGTCGGCTACACCTTC. The variable domain in full, with the rest retrieved from reference TRBV9 and TRBJ1-2, is DSGVTQTPKHLITATGQRVTLRCSPRSGDLSVYWYQQSLDQGLQFLIQYYNGEERAKGNILERFSAQQFPDLHSELNLSSLELGDSALYFCASSVAGRVGYTFGSGTRLTVV.

V is TRBV14 and J is TRBJ1-2, with a weak D call TRBD1 (6 bases). The ends were cut back, 0 bases at V and 5 bases at J, with 13 bases in the middle. The germline V gene has CDR1 SGHDN and CDR2 FVKESK. The CDR3 runs 15 residues. This CDR3 reads CASSQEDRRHYGYTF. The CDR3 nucleotides are TGTGCCAGCAGCCAAGAAGACAGGAGGCATTATGGCTACACCTTC.

This clonotype was counted a few times. The chain joins TRBV28 to TRBJ1-3; D might be TRBD1 (5 bases). The CDR3 sequence is 20 residues long. The V gene's germline CDR1 is MDHEN and CDR2 SYDVKM. Deletions cut 2 bases from V and 0 bases from J, with 23 bases between. The CDR3: CASSLPLGHLKRISGNTIYF. CDR3 DNA: TGTGCCAGCAGTTTACCCCTCGGACATTTAAAACGGATCTCTGGAAACACCATATATTTT.

The CDR3 nucleotides are TGTGCCGGAAGGACGGGACGGACGAACACCGGGGAGCTGTTTTTT. Translating gives CAGRTGRTNTGELFF. The chain carries TRBV12-3 or TRBV12-4 and TRBJ2-2; D tentatively fits TRBD1 or TRBD2 (5 bases each). This CDR3 region has 15 residues. The germline V and J ends were trimmed by 11 bases and 0 bases, with 16 bases remaining between them.

The chain carries TRBV10-3 and TRBJ1-2; no firm D call. This CDR3 comprises 13 residues. V lost 0 bases and J 7 bases, leaving 9 bases between the germline ends. Germline-derived CDR1 and CDR2 are ENHRY and SYGVKD. CDR3 DNA: TGTGCCATCAGTGAGTCAGGGAGAGGTGGCTACACCTTC. As protein: CAISESGRGGYTF.

The V call is TRBV29-1, the J call TRBJ1-1; the match to TRBD1 covers 7 bases. Germline CDR1 is SQVTM and CDR2 is ANQGSEA. The V gene end was trimmed by 6 bases and the J gene end by 1 base; junction bases not matched to a gene: 5. The CDR3 spans 13 residues. CDR3 bases: TGCAGCGTACCCAGGACAGGGAACACTGAAGCTTTCTTT. This sequence encodes CSVPRTGNTEAFF.

This chain links TRBV27 with TRBJ2-7; D not resolved. Trimming removed 0 bases from V and 2 bases from J, with 14 bases in between. Germline V gene data show CDR1 as MNHEY and CDR2 as SMNVEV (reference sequence). CDR3 length: 16 residues. The CDR3 protein is CASSLSLGIETYEQYF. Here the CDR3 DNA reads TGTGCCAGCAGTTTATCGTTGGGGATTGAGACCTACGAGCAGTACTTC.